These 12 T cell receptor beta chains originate from one sample sequenced in a study of blood T cell repertoires in COVID-19. Assay: immunoSEQ multiplex PCR; the TCRdb copy retains only in-frame clones and omits some. Here the sample spans roughly 100,000 clones, 89% being singletons. The sample was peripheral blood. These receptors were obtained from a woman aged 60-75 years with acute or convalescent COVID-19.

This chain joins TRBV28 and TRBJ1-5, with 8 positions matching TRBD1. This CDR3 comprises 13 residues. Germline lookup yields CDR1 MDHEN and CDR2 SYDVKM. V gave up 4 bases and J gave up 6 bases; unmatched junction bases: 2. This chain's CDR3 is CASSYRGSQPQHF. The CDR3 coding sequence is TGTGCCAGCAGTTACAGGGGGAGTCAGCCCCAGCATTTT.

V gene TRBV2 combines with J gene TRBJ2-3; TRBD2 aligns across 9 bases. The CDR3 is made up of 15 amino acids. V lost 11 bases and J lost 3; bases outside the gene matches: 12. Germline assignment: CDR1 SNHLY and CDR2 FYNNEI. The CDR3 sequence: CAGNSGLADTDTQYF. Here the CDR3 DNA reads TGTGCCGGTAACTCGGGACTAGCTGATACAGATACGCAGTATTTT.

V gene TRBV5-1 combines with J gene TRBJ1-4; 8 positions agree with TRBD1. CDR1 is SGHRS, CDR2 YFSETQ, per germline. The CDR3 has 15 residues. V was clipped by 0 bases and J by 8 bases; unmatched bases: 6. As DNA, the CDR3 is TGCGCCAGCAGCTTGGATCAGGGGGCGAAGGAAAAACTGTTTTTT. Translating gives CASSLDQGAKEKLFF.

The genes are TRBV19 and TRBJ1-3; 9 bases line up with TRBD1. This CDR3 region has 14 residues. The V gene end was trimmed by 9 bases and the J gene end by 4 bases; junction bases not matched to a gene: 7. Germline V gives CDR1 LNHDA, CDR2 SQIVND (reference sequence). In DNA, the CDR3 is TGTGCCAGCACGGACAGGGGTCGAGGAAACACCATATATTTT. Protein product: CASTDRGRGNTIYF. Complete variable domain (other parts from reference TRBV19 and TRBJ1-3): DGGITQSPKYLFRKEGQNVTLSCEQNLNHDAMYWYRQDPGQGLRLIYYSQIVNDFQKGDIAEGYSVSREKKESFPLTVTSAQKNPTAFYLCASTDRGRGNTIYFGEGSWLTVV.

The chain has TRBV21-1 and TRBJ2-6; the D segment call TRBD1 is taken from the table without a DNA check. TRBV21-1 is a recognized pseudogene. The CDR3 runs 19 residues. The CDR3 loop is CASPSRDTRTKSGANVLTF. In DNA, the CDR3 is TGTGCCAGCCCTAGTAGGGACACACGCACTAAATCTGGGGCCAACGTCCTGACTTTC.

The chain uses TRBV5-4 and TRBJ2-7; 7 nucleotides agree with TRBD1. The trim removed 4 bases at V and 2 bases at J, leaving 3 bases unmatched. The germline gives CDR1 SGHNT, CDR2 YYREEE (reference sequence). The CDR3 runs 13 residues. CDR3: CASSRGTAYEQYF. The CDR3 coding sequence is TGTGCCAGCAGCAGAGGGACAGCCTACGAGCAGTACTTC.

The V and J genes are TRBV9 and TRBJ1-1; D is perhaps TRBD1 (5 bases). The CDR3 runs to 14 residues. CDR1 and CDR2 from the germline V gene are SGDLS and YYNGEE. V was cut by 4 bases and J by 6 bases, with 16 bases left in between. This CDR3 is CASSHGGVGAEAFF. CDR3 DNA sequence: TGTGCCAGCAGCCACGGGGGTGTCGGGGCTGAAGCTTTCTTT.

The V call is TRBV6-5, the J call TRBJ2-5; D gene uncertain. The CDR3 sequence is 12 residues long. Germline V lookup: CDR1 MNHEY, CDR2 SVGAGI. The V and J ends lost 4 bases and 5 bases respectively, with 8 bases between them. Written as DNA, the CDR3 is TGTGCCAGCAGTTCCCCCGGGGAGACCCAGTACTTC. Amino acids: CASSSPGETQYF.

This chain connects TRBV9 to TRBJ2-7, with 9 nucleotides matching TRBD2. In germline, CDR1 is SGDLS, CDR2 YYNGEE. This CDR3 has 17 residues. Trimming cost V 0 bases and J 6 bases; bases outside gene matches: 13. The CDR3 bases are TGTGCCAGCAGCGTAGATGGTTCTAGCGGGGTCTTGGTCGAGCAGTACTTC. Residues: CASSVDGSSGVLVEQYF.

The chain employs TRBV21-1 and TRBJ2-7; the D call TRBD1 from the table was never checked on the DNA. TRBV21-1 constitutes a pseudogene. The CDR3 spans 14 residues. The CDR3 is CASSNDRGTYEQYV. The CDR3 nucleotides read TGTGCCAGCAGCAATGACAGGGGAACCTACGAGCAGTACGTC.

V usage is TRBV6-4 and J usage is TRBJ2-1; possible D gene TRBD2, 5 bases. The CDR3 runs 15 residues. Trimming removed 2 bases at V and 6 bases at J, with 14 bases between. Looked up from germline, CDR1 is MRHNA and CDR2 is SNTAGT. CDR3 DNA: TGTGCCAGCAGTGACGACGACTACCCCGCCAATGAGCAGTTCTTC. Translation gives CASSDDDYPANEQFF.

The chain joins TRBV10-2 to TRBJ1-2; D possibly corresponds to TRBD1 (6 bases). With 4 bases removed from V and 2 bases from J, the gap between germline ends came to 14 bases. Germline V gives CDR1 WSHSY, CDR2 SAAADI. The CDR3 totals 15 residues. This CDR3 is CASSAQGRGNYGYTF. As DNA, the CDR3 is TGCGCCAGCAGTGCCCAGGGTAGGGGGAACTATGGCTACACCTTC.